Listed below are T cell receptor beta chains from one sample, sequenced in a study of blood T cell repertoires in COVID-19. Sequencing used immunoSEQ multiplex PCR; TCRdb keeps in-frame clones, though not all of them. The table records 200,000 or so clones, 75% to 90% of them present only once. The source material was PBMCs or T cells enriched from blood (not recorded which). The receptor source for this set is a woman aged 35 to 49 with acute COVID-19. CDR3s include the opening cysteine and the closing phenylalanine or tryptophan. D genes are given only for firm matches. A row's size may be missing; if present it is once, few, many or a size class.

>16|.|TRBD2|TRBV4-2|TRBJ2-3
CASSQDVAGATDTQYF
TGTGCCAGCAGCCAGGATGTAGCGGGAGCCACAGATACGCAGTATTTT
>17|.|TRBD2|TRBV7-2|TRBJ2-2
CASSLVRGGLGTGELFF
TGTGCCAGCAGCTTAGTCCGGGGGGGCCTCGGCACCGGGGAGCTGTTTTTT
>10|once|.|TRBV23-1|TRBJ2-1
CASSLRQQFF
TGCGCCAGCAGTCTCCGTCAGCAGTTCTTC
>15|.|TRBD2|TRBV4-1|TRBJ2-5
CASSQDARGEETQYF
TGCGCCAGCAGCCAAGATGCGCGGGGGGAAGAGACCCAGTACTTC
>16|.|TRBD1|TRBV5-1|TRBJ1-3
CASSLENRGAGNTIYF
TGCGCCAGCAGCTTGGAAAACAGGGGAGCCGGAAACACCATATATTTT
>15|.|.|TRBV4-1|TRBJ1-2
CASSPPGREGYGYTF
TGCGCCAGCAGCCCCCCCGGCAGGGAGGGATATGGCTACACCTTC
>14|.|.|TRBV11-2|TRBJ1-1
CASSLVGGTTEAFF
TGTGCCAGCAGCTTAGTAGGCGGTACTACTGAAGCTTTCTTT
>14|once|.|TRBV7-9|TRBJ2-5
CASSLGPYLGTQYF
TGTGCCAGCAGCTTAGGGCCATATCTAGGGACCCAGTACTTC
>14|.|.|TRBV6-2/TRBV6-3|TRBJ2-5
CASSYRRYQETQYF
TGTGCCAGCAGTTACCGCCGGTACCAAGAGACCCAGTACTTC
>16|.|TRBD2|TRBV14|TRBJ2-1
CASSPRRASGTGEQFF
TGTGCCAGCAGCCCGCGAAGGGCTAGCGGGACGGGGGAGCAGTTCTTC
>11|.|.|TRBV7-2|TRBJ2-1
CASSAGRGAFF
TGTGCCAGCAGCGCCGGCAGGGGTGCGTTCTTC
>19|.|.|TRBV21-1|TRBJ2-5
CASSKAEPDRSLHVGTQYF
TGTGCCAGCAGCAAAGCAGAACCGGACAGGAGCCTCCACGTGGGGACCCAGTACTTC
>19|.|TRBD2|TRBV9|TRBJ2-1
CASSPREGLAGGSYNEQFF
TGTGCCAGCAGCCCTAGGGAGGGACTAGCGGGAGGCTCCTACAATGAGCAGTTCTTC
>15|few|TRBD1|TRBV7-9|TRBJ2-5
CASSSGQAYQETQYF
TGTGCCAGCAGCTCGGGACAGGCCTACCAAGAGACCCAGTACTTC
>14|once|.|TRBV4-1|TRBJ2-5
CASSQDQGMETQYF
TGCGCCAGCAGCCAAGACCAGGGAATGGAGACCCAGTACTTC
>16|.|TRBD2|TRBV6-2/TRBV6-3|TRBJ2-1
CASSTRSSGSSDEQFF
TGTGCCAGCAGTACCCGGTCTAGCGGGAGCTCAGATGAGCAGTTCTTC
>17|.|TRBD1|TRBV5-1|TRBJ2-3
CASKEGSGTGGSDTQYF
TGCGCCAGCAAGGAGGGTTCCGGGACAGGGGGCTCAGATACGCAGTATTTT
>18|.|TRBD2|TRBV18|TRBJ2-2
CASSGPSGGNANTGELFF
TGTGCCAGCTCAGGACCTAGCGGGGGAAACGCGAACACCGGGGAGCTGTTTTTT
>15|.|.|TRBV10-3|TRBJ2-7
CAISDPGTPSYEQYF
TGTGCCATCAGTGATCCCGGGACTCCGTCCTACGAGCAGTACTTC
>14|.|.|TRBV19|TRBJ2-7
CASSIRGADYEQYF
TGTGCCAGTAGTATACGGGGGGCCGACTACGAGCAGTACTTC
>14|.|.|TRBV7-8|TRBJ2-7
CASSFFDRSYEQYF
TGTGCCAGCAGCTTCTTTGACAGATCCTACGAGCAGTACTTC
>15|.|TRBD1|TRBV6-5|TRBJ1-2
CASSRPGTGVGGYTF
TGTGCCAGCAGTCGCCCCGGGACAGGGGTAGGCGGCTACACCTTC
>12|once|.|TRBV11-1|TRBJ1-1
CASGQMNTEAFF
TGTGCCAGCGGGCAGATGAACACTGAAGCTTTCTTT
>16|.|TRBD1|TRBV6-1|TRBJ2-7
CASSGPDRVSHHEQYF
TGTGCCAGCAGTGGCCCCGACAGGGTTAGTCATCACGAGCAGTACTTC
>15|.|.|TRBV7-6|TRBJ1-5
CASSKEAGVNQPQHF
TGTGCCAGCAGTAAAGAGGCAGGGGTCAATCAGCCCCAGCATTTT
>13|.|.|TRBV25-1|TRBJ1-2
CASSAYSNYGYTF
TGTGCCAGCAGTGCCTACAGTAACTATGGCTACACCTTC
>13|.|TRBD1|TRBV5-1|TRBJ1-3
CASSEQGMDTIYF
TGCGCCAGCAGCGAACAGGGGATGGACACCATATATTTT
>19|.|TRBD2|TRBV5-6|TRBJ2-1
CASSSRTSGRWSSYNEQFF
TGTGCCAGCAGCTCTAGGACTAGCGGGAGGTGGAGCTCCTACAATGAGCAGTTCTTC
>13|.|.|TRBV15|TRBJ1-5
CATSRDRGQPQHF
TGTGCCACCAGCAGAGATCGGGGTCAGCCCCAGCATTTT
>13|.|.|TRBV19|TRBJ1-1
CASSITGDTEAFF
TGTGCCAGTAGTATCACCGGGGACACTGAAGCTTTCTTT